The rows below give T cell receptor beta chains drawn from one sample of a study of blood T cells in healthy people across ages. TCRdb reanalysed the 5' RACE reads using MiXCR and keeps one entry per CDR3 protein. The repertoire has around 1,600,000 distinct CDR3 sequences, roughly two fifths of them found once; the top ten carry about 4%. The sequencing input was blood. These receptors were collected from a woman younger than 30 in good health. CDR3s include the opening cysteine and the closing phenylalanine or tryptophan. A D gene is named only where the DNA matches it firmly. Clone size is shown for a subset of rows, as once, few, many or a class of expanded clone.

abundance	v_gene	d_gene	j_gene	CDR3nt	CDR3aa
NA	TRBV6-6	NA	TRBJ2-3	TGTGCCAGCAGTTACCCAGACATTGGAGATACGCAGTATTTT	CASSYPDIGDTQYF
NA	TRBV20-1	NA	TRBJ1-4	TGCAGTGCTAGTAGAGGGGCGGGGACTAATGAAAAACTGTTTTTT	CSASRGAGTNEKLFF
NA	TRBV7-2	NA	TRBJ2-3	TGTGCCAGCAGCTTATCCCCGATGGGCAGCACAGATACGCAGTATTTT	CASSLSPMGSTDTQYF
few	TRBV10-3	NA	TRBJ2-5	TGTGCCATCAGGGGGCAGGGGGAGACCCAGTACTTC	CAIRGQGETQYF
few	TRBV7-2	TRBD1	TRBJ1-6	TGTGCCAGCAGCTTAGAGGGACAGGCCAATAATTCACCCCTCCACTTT	CASSLEGQANNSPLHF
NA	TRBV11-2	NA	TRBJ1-1	TGTGCCAGCAGCTTAGGGGGATTAACTTTCTTT	CASSLGGLTFF
NA	TRBV27	NA	TRBJ2-5	TGTGCCAGCAGTTTATCCCAGGGGGGGTTGGAGACCCAGTACTTC	CASSLSQGGLETQYF
NA	TRBV10-3	TRBD1	TRBJ1-5	TGTGCCATCAGTGAAGGGGGCAAAGGCAATCAGCCCCAGCATTTT	CAISEGGKGNQPQHF
NA	TRBV10-3	TRBD1	TRBJ2-7	TGTGCCATCAGTACCAGGGGGATGAGCTCCTACGAGCAGTACTTC	CAISTRGMSSYEQYF
few	TRBV12-3/TRBV12-4	TRBD2	TRBJ2-1	TGTGCCAGCACCCTAATACTGACTAGCGGTTACAATGAGCAGTTCTTC	CASTLILTSGYNEQFF
few	TRBV11-2	NA	TRBJ2-3	TGTGCCAGCAGCCGCCAGCGGGCAGATACGCAGTATTTT	CASSRQRADTQYF
few	TRBV19	NA	TRBJ2-1	TGTGCCAGTAGTATAGGGAGACTAGTGGTTGGTGAGCAGTTCTTC	CASSIGRLVVGEQFF
few	TRBV11-2	NA	TRBJ2-1	TGTGCCAGCAGCTTAGGCCCGGCCTCGGGTGAGCAGTTCTTC	CASSLGPASGEQFF